This T cell receptor (beta chain) emerged from a study of T cell responses to AZD1222 COVID-19 vaccine. Study-wide findings and caveats: Only a handful of individuals given AZD1222 were seropositive at baseline. Researchers took repertoire samples only after the peak T cell response had come.

To note about this clone: Its antigen is not known.

The CDR3 length is 14 residues. V was clipped by 7 bases and J by 0 bases, with 10 bases between them. Germline-derived CDR1 and CDR2 are MNHEY and SMNVEV (reference sequence). Assay: immunoSEQ multiplex PCR; the TCRdb copy retains only in-frame clones and omits some. The table lists roughly 150,000 clones, over 90% of them singletons. This chain connects TRBV27 to TRBJ2-1; D is uncertain. This sample comprised peripheral blood, obtained 28 days after the second AZD1222 dose. This sequence originates from an adult who received the AZD1222 COVID-19 vaccine. For the CDR3, the DNA is TGTGCCAGCACAGACTCCCGCTCCTACAATGAGCAGTTCTTC. As protein: CASTDSRSYNEQFF.